This T cell receptor beta chain was obtained from a study of blood T cell repertoires in COVID-19. Study details: PBMCs, B-cell-depleted T cells, or T cells provided the cDNA or gDNA that made up the material.

Original processing notes: Cell counts per sample came from amplifying reference gene primers. TCRdb keeps only in-frame clones here, not all; method: immunoSEQ multiplex PCR. That table is the source of V, J and clone size, and D and trimming were worked out from the DNA. The table records about 160,000 clones, about 80% of them present only once. The V and J ends lost 4 bases and 7 bases respectively, with 11 bases between them. The CDR3 is 13 residues long. Germline loops: CDR1 SNHLY, CDR2 FYNNEI. Sequencing used peripheral blood. The chain combines TRBV2 with TRBJ2-1; D is unclear. The clonotype was recovered from a woman of 80 years or more with acute or convalescent COVID-19. DNA for the CDR3: TGTGCCAGCAGTGCAGGCATGATTAATGAGCAGTTCTTC. Protein sequence: CASSAGMINEQFF.